The text below deals with one T cell receptor (beta chain). Antigen unknown. Germline values: CDR1 DFQATT, CDR2 SNEGSKA (reference sequence). CDR3 size: 11 residues. V was shortened by 3 bases and J by 6 bases, with 8 bases between the two germline ends. The table came from immunoSEQ multiplex PCR; TCRdb's copy has only in-frame clones and leaves some out. The top ten hold 4% to 6% of the sample, which has under 130,000 clones, 82% seen once. The data were obtained in a study of T cell responses to AZD1222 COVID-19 vaccine. Whole-study context: Recipients boosted at about 4 weeks or about 12 weeks are pooled.

General observations from the study: In a largely white British group with more females than males, clonal diversity was possibly underestimated. No repertoire was sampled before or during the peak T cell response, only after it.

The sample consisted of peripheral blood, taken on day 0 of AZD1222 vaccination. The TCR was taken from an adult in good health. The chain uses TRBV20-1 and TRBJ1-2; D unclear. CDR3 sequence reads: CSASLPHGYTF. Written as DNA, the CDR3 is TGCAGTGCTAGTCTACCGCATGGCTACACCTTC.